This TCR beta chain was identified in a study of blood T cell repertoires in COVID-19. As for the study in general: Samples came from the United States, Italy and Spain, spanning acute and convalescent COVID-19. PBMCs, B-cell-depleted T cells, or T cells provided the cDNA or gDNA that made up the material.

The germline CDR1 and CDR2 sequences are SNHLY and FYNNEI. Trimming at V came to 4 bases and at J to 5 bases, leaving 9 bases not matched to a gene. CDR3 size: 15 residues. Original methodology: Scientists estimated how many nucleated cells there were by amplifying reference gene primers. Profiling relied on immunoSEQ multiplex PCR, and the TCRdb table lists in-frame clones only, not all of them. The DNA was the basis for D and trimming; V, J and clone size are from that table. The profile covers some 250,000 clones, with about four fifths appearing a single time and roughly 9.6% taken by the ten largest.

Material: peripheral blood. The TCR sequence derives from a woman at least 80 years old with acute or convalescent COVID-19. The chain carries TRBV2 and TRBJ2-5; 8 bases are a match to TRBD1. DNA for the CDR3: TGTGCCAGCAGTGTGTCCAGGGGGCTAGGGGAGACCCAGTACTTC. It encodes CASSVSRGLGETQYF.